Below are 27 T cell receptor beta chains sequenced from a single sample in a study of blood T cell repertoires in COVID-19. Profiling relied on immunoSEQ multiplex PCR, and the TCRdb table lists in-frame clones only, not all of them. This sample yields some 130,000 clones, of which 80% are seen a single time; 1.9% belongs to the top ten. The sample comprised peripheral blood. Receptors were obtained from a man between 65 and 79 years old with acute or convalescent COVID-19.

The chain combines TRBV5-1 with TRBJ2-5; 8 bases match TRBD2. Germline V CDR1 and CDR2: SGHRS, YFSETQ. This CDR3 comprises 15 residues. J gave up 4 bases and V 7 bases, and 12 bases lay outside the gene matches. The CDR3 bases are TGCGCCAGCGGGCCATCCGGGGGGGCCAGAGAGACCCAGTACTTC. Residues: CASGPSGGARETQYF.

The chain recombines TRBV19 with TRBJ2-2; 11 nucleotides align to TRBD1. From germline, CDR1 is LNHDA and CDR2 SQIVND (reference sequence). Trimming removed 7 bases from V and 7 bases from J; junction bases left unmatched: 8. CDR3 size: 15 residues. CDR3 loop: CASKSDRGQGGELFF. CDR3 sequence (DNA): TGTGCCAGTAAGTCGGACAGGGGGCAAGGCGGGGAGCTGTTTTTT.

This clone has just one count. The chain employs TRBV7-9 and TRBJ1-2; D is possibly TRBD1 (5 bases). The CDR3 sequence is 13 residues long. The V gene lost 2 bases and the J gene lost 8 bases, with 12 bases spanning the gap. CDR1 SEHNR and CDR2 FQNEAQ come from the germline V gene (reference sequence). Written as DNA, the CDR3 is TGTGCCAGCAGCTTACGGGACGGGGGAGGCTACACCTTC. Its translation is CASSLRDGGGYTF.

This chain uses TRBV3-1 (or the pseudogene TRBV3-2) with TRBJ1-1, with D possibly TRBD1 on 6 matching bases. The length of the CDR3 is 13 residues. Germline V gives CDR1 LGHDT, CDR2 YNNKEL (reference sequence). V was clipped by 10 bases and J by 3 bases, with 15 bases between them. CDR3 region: CATTLGAHTEAFF. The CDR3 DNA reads TGTGCCACCACGCTGGGGGCTCACACTGAAGCTTTCTTT.

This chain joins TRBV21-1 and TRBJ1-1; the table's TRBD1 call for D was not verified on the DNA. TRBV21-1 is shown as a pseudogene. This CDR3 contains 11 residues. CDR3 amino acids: CASSRQLGAFF. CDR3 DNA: TGTGCCAGCAGCAGACAGTTGGGCGCTTTCTTT.

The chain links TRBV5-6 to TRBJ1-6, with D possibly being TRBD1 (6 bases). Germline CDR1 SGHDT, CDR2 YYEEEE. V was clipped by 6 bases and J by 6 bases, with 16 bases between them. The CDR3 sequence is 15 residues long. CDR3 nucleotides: TGTGCCAGCAACCCCCAGGGGTTTACTAATTCACCCCTCCACTTT. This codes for CASNPQGFTNSPLHF.

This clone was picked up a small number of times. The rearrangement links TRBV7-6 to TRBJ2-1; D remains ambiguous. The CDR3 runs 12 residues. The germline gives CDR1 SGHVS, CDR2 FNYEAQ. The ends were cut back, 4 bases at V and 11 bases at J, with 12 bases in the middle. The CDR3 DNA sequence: TGTGCCAGCAGCTCTTATGCGAGCCAGCAGTTCTTC. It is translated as CASSSYASQQFF.

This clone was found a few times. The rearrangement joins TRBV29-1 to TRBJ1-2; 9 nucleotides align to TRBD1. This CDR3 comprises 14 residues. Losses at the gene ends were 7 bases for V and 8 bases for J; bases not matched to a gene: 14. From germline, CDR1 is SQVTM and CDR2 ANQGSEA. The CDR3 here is CSAGSGQGRGGYTF. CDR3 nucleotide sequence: TGCAGCGCTGGGTCGGGACAGGGAAGAGGCGGCTACACCTTC.

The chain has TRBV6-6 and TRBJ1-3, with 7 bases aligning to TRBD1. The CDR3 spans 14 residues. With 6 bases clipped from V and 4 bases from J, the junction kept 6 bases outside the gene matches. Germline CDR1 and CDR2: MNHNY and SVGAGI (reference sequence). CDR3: CASSEGQKGNTIYF. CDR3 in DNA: TGTGCCAGCAGCGAGGGACAGAAAGGAAACACCATATATTTT.

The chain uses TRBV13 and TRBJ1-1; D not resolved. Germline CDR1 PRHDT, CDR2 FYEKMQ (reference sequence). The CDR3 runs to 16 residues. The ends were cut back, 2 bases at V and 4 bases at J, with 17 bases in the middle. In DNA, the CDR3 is TGTGCCAGCAGCTTAAGCCATCTGGTCGGCGGCACTGAAGCTTTCTTT. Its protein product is CASSLSHLVGGTEAFF.

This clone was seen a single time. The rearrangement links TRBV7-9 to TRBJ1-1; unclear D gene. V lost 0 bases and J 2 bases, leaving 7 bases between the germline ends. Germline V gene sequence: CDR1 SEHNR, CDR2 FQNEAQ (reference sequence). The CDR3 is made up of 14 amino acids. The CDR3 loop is CASSLAGSNTEAFF. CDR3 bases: TGTGCCAGCAGCTTAGCGGGGAGTAACACTGAAGCTTTCTTT.

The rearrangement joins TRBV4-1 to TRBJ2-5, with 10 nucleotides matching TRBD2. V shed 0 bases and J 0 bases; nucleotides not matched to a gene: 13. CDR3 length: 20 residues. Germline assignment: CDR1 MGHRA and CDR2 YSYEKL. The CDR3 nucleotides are TGCGCCAGCAGCCAAGATTGGGCTAGCGGGGGTTATTGGTACCAAGAGACCCAGTACTTC. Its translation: CASSQDWASGGYWYQETQYF.

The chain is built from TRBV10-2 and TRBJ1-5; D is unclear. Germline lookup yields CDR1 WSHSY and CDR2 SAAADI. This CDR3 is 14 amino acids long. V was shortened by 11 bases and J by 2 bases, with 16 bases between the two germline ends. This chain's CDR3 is CASRAHAGNQPQHF. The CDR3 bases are TGCGCCTCGAGGGCACATGCTGGCAATCAGCCCCAGCATTTT.

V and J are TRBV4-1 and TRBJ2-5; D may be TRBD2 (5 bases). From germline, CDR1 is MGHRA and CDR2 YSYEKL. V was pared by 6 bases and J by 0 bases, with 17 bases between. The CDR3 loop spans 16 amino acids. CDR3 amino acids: CASRRTPRSYQETQYF. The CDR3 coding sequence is TGCGCCAGCAGGCGGACTCCGCGGTCGTACCAAGAGACCCAGTACTTC.

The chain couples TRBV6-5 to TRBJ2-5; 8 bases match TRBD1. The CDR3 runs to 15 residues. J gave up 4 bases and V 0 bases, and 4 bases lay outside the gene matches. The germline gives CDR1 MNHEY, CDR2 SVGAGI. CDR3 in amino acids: CASSYSTGVGETQYF. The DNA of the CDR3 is TGTGCCAGCAGTTACTCGACAGGGGTGGGAGAGACCCAGTACTTC.

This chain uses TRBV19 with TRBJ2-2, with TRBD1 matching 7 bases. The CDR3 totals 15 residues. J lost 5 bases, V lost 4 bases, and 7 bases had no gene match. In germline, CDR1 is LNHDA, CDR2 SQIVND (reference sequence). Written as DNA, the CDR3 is TGTGCCAGTAGTACCCGGGGACAGCGGACCGGGGAGCTGTTTTTT. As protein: CASSTRGQRTGELFF.

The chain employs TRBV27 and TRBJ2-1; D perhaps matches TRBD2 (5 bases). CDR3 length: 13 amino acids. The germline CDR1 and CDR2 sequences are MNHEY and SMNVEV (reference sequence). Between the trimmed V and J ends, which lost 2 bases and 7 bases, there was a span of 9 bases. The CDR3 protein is CASSLPGWNEQFF. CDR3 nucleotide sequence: TGTGCCAGCAGTTTACCGGGGTGGAATGAGCAGTTCTTC.

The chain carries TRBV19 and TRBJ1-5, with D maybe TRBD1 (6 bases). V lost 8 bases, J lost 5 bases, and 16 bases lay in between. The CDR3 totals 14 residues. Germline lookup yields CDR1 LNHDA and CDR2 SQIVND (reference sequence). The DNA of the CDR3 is TGTGCCAGTTCGAGCGAGGGGGGGCATCAGCCCCAGCATTTT. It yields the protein CASSSEGGHQPQHF.

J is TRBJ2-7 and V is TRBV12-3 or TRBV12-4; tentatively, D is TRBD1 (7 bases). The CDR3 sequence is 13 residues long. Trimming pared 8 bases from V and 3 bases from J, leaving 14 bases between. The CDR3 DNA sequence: TGTGCCAGCGGGCGTCAGGGGGGCTACGAGCAGTACTTC. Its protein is CASGRQGGYEQYF.

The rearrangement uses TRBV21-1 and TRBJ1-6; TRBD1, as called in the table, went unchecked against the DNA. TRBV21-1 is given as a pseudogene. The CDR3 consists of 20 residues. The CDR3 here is CASGSRTGARGPRFNSPLHF. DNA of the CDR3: TGTGCCAGCGGATCCCGGACAGGGGCGCGAGGTCCTAGATTCAATTCACCCCTCCACTTT.

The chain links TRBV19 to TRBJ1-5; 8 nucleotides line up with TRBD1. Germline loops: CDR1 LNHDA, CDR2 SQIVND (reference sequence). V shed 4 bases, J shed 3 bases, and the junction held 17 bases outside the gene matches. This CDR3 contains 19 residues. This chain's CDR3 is CASSRNSPTGVFYNQPQHF. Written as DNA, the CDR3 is TGTGCCAGTAGTAGAAACAGCCCGACAGGGGTCTTCTACAATCAGCCCCAGCATTTT. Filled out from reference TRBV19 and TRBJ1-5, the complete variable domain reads DGGITQSPKYLFRKEGQNVTLSCEQNLNHDAMYWYRQDPGQGLRLIYYSQIVNDFQKGDIAEGYSVSREKKESFPLTVTSAQKNPTAFYLCASSRNSPTGVFYNQPQHFGDGTRLSIL.

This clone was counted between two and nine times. The CDR3 DNA follows: TGTGCCAGCAGTTTGGCGGACGCAGGGGTTGTCACCGGGGAGCTGTTTTTT. Its translation: CASSLADAGVVTGELFF. The chain employs TRBV27 and TRBJ2-2; TRBD1 is a possible D gene (6 bases). Germline V gives CDR1 MNHEY, CDR2 SMNVEV (reference sequence). The germline V and J ends were trimmed by 3 bases and 4 bases, with 18 bases remaining between them. The CDR3 contains 17 residues.

The CDR3 region is CASSPREQETQYF. CDR3 nucleotides: TGTGCCAGCTCACCTCGGGAGCAAGAGACCCAGTACTTC. This sequence joins TRBV18 and TRBJ2-5; D perhaps matches TRBD2 (6 bases). V was shortened by 3 bases and J by 2 bases, with 7 bases between the two germline ends. The CDR3 runs to 13 residues. The germline V gene has CDR1 KGHSH and CDR2 LQKENI.

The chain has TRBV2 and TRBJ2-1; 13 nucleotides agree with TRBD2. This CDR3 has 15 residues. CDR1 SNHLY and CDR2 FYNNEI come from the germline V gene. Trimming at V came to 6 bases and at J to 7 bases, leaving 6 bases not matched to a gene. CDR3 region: CASRETSGGRNEQFF. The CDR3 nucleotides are TGTGCCAGCAGGGAGACTAGCGGGGGGAGGAATGAGCAGTTCTTC. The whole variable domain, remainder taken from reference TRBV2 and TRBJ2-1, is EPEVTQTPSHQVTQMGQEVILRCVPISNHLYFYWYRQILGQKVEFLVSFYNNEISEKSEIFDDQFSVERPDGSNFTLKIRSTKLEDSAMYFCASRETSGGRNEQFFGPGTRLTVL.

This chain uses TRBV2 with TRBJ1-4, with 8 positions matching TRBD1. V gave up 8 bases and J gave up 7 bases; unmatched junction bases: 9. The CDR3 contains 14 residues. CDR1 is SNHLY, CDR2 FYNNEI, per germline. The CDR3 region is CASETAGGFEKLFF. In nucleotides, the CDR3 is TGTGCCAGCGAGACGGCAGGGGGCTTTGAAAAACTGTTTTTT. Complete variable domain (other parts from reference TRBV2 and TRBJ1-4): EPEVTQTPSHQVTQMGQEVILRCVPISNHLYFYWYRQILGQKVEFLVSFYNNEISEKSEIFDDQFSVERPDGSNFTLKIRSTKLEDSAMYFCASETAGGFEKLFFGSGTQLSVL.

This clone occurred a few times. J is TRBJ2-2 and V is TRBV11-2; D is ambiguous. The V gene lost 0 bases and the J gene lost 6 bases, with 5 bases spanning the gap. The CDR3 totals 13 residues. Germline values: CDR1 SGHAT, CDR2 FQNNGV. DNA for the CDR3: TGTGCCAGCAGCTTAGAATTCTCCGGGGAGCTGTTTTTT. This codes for CASSLEFSGELFF.

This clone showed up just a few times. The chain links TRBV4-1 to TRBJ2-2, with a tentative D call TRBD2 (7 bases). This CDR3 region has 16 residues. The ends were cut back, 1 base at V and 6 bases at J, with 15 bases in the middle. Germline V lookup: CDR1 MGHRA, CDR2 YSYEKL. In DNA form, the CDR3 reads TGCGCCAGCAGCCAAGGGCACGGGGGGCCTTCCGGGGAGCTGTTTTTT. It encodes CASSQGHGGPSGELFF.